The 10 T cell receptor beta chains reported below all come from one sample, sequenced in a study of shared clonotypes between healthy human individuals. The protocol was immunoSEQ multiplex PCR, while the TCRdb copy is restricted to in-frame clones and leaves out a portion. The sample includes 850,000 to 1,200,000 clones, about 70% of them seen just once. Sequenced material: memory CD4+ T cells sorted from blood. The subset is: CD45RA-negative fraction. Receptors originate from a man aged 18 to 29 in good health.

This clone occurred a few times. Other DNA sequences in this specimen translate into the identical CDR3. The V and J genes are TRBV7-9 and TRBJ1-6, with 8 bases aligning to TRBD1. Germline CDR1 is SEHNR and CDR2 is FQNEAQ (reference sequence). CDR3 length equals 14 residues. With V trimmed by 6 bases and J by 6 bases, 4 bases remained unmatched. Written as DNA, the CDR3 is TGTGCCAGCAGTCGCGGACAGGGTAATTCACCCCTCCACTTT. Its protein is CASSRGQGNSPLHF.

The chain is built from TRBV30 and TRBJ2-2; TRBD2 might be the D (6 bases). The V end lost 5 bases, the J end lost 1 base, and 14 bases lay between the germline ends. Looked up from germline, CDR1 is GTSNPN and CDR2 is SVGIG (reference sequence). CDR3 size: 15 residues. The CDR3 loop is CAWGLMGRNTGELFF. In DNA, the CDR3 is TGTGCCTGGGGACTAATGGGCCGGAACACCGGGGAGCTGTTTTTT.

V usage is TRBV14 and J usage is TRBJ1-2, with unresolved D. Trimming removed 4 bases at V and 5 bases at J, with 11 bases between. Germline loops: CDR1 SGHDN, CDR2 FVKESK. CDR3 length: 13 amino acids. CDR3 in amino acids: CASSRSDVYGYTF. Here the CDR3 DNA reads TGTGCCAGCAGCCGATCCGACGTTTATGGCTACACCTTC. Combining the CDR3 with reference TRBV14 and TRBJ1-2 gives the whole variable domain EAGVTQFPSHSVIEKGQTVTLRCDPISGHDNLYWYRRVMGKEIKFLLHFVKESKQDESGMPNNRFLAERTGGTYSTLKVQPAELEDSGVYFCASSRSDVYGYTFGSGTRLTVV.

The chain couples TRBV6-4 to TRBJ2-3; no clear D gene. The ends were cut back, 2 bases at V and 5 bases at J, with 8 bases in the middle. CDR1 is MRHNA, CDR2 SNTAGT, per germline. The CDR3 is 13 residues long. In DNA form, the CDR3 reads TGTGCCAGCAGTGACCAGCACGGAGATACGCAGTATTTT. Its protein product is CASSDQHGDTQYF.

This clone was picked up one time. The CDR3 here is CASMTAGTQYF. As DNA, the CDR3 is TGTGCCAGCATGACGGCTGGTACGCAGTATTTT. This chain uses TRBV6-5 with TRBJ2-3; no clear D gene. The length of the CDR3 is 11 residues. V lost 7 bases, J lost 8 bases, and 10 bases lay in between. Germline CDR1 is MNHEY and CDR2 is SVGAGI.

This sequence joins TRBV13 and TRBJ2-5; no clear D gene. The CDR3 extends over 15 amino acids. Germline V gene data show CDR1 as PRHDT and CDR2 as FYEKMQ (reference sequence). With 1 base removed from V and 0 bases from J, the gap between germline ends came to 9 bases. The CDR3 DNA follows: TGTGCCAGCAGCTTAGCCGTCAAGTACCAAGAGACCCAGTACTTC. Protein sequence: CASSLAVKYQETQYF.

The chain joins TRBV6-1 to TRBJ2-5; D not resolved. Germline CDR1 and CDR2: MNHNS and SASEGT. V was clipped by 5 bases and J by 5 bases, with 12 bases between them. This CDR3 region has 13 residues. CDR3 loop: CASSTGYAETQYF. CDR3 DNA sequence: TGTGCCAGCAGTACGGGCTATGCCGAGACCCAGTACTTC.

Remarks on this clone: Within the sample, other DNA sequences also encode this same CDR3. The V call is TRBV5-6, the J call TRBJ2-7, with TRBD1 as a possible D gene (5 bases). The V gene lost 2 bases and the J gene lost 2 bases, with 11 bases spanning the gap. Per the germline V gene, CDR1 is SGHDT and CDR2 is YYEEEE. This CDR3 spans 14 amino acids. Written as DNA, the CDR3 is TGTGCCAGCAGCTTTCGTGGGGCACCCTACGAGCAGTACTTC. Its protein is CASSFRGAPYEQYF.

The rearrangement links TRBV10-3 to TRBJ2-3; perhaps TRBD2 as D (5 bases). CDR3 length: 14 amino acids. The germline V gene has CDR1 ENHRY and CDR2 SYGVKD. The V end was cut by 7 bases, the J end by 2 bases, with 13 bases between. CDR3 sequence reads: CAINPGELTDTQYF. CDR3 bases: TGTGCCATCAACCCCGGGGAGCTCACAGATACGCAGTATTTT.

As regards this clone: At the DNA level, this CDR3 is encoded by other sequences in the same sample as well. The chain combines TRBV5-1 with TRBJ1-1; D is unclear. V was trimmed by 3 bases and J by 0 bases, leaving 6 bases between them. Germline V gives CDR1 SGHRS, CDR2 YFSETQ. The CDR3 extends over 13 amino acids. The CDR3 coding sequence is TGCGCCAGCAGCTCCGACCTGAACACTGAAGCTTTCTTT. Translated, it gives CASSSDLNTEAFF.